Shown below are 2 T cell receptor beta chains from a single sample sequenced in a study of blood T cell repertoires in COVID-19. Assay used: immunoSEQ multiplex PCR; TCRdb lists only in-frame clones, some missing. The profile shows a few hundred thousand clones, around 87% of them singletons. Material for sequencing was peripheral blood. These receptors originate from a woman in her forties or fifties with acute or convalescent COVID-19.

V gene TRBV2 combines with J gene TRBJ2-5, with D possibly being TRBD2 (6 bases). This CDR3 is built from 15 residues. V lost 2 bases and J 4 bases, leaving 14 bases between the germline ends. Germline CDR1 SNHLY, CDR2 FYNNEI. The chain's CDR3 is CASSESRDLGETQYF. CDR3 bases: TGTGCCAGCAGTGAAAGTAGGGACTTAGGAGAGACCCAGTACTTC.

The rearrangement uses TRBV5-1 and TRBJ2-7; 8 nucleotides agree with TRBD1. V was clipped by 4 bases and J by 1 base; unmatched bases: 7. Germline V lookup: CDR1 SGHRS, CDR2 YFSETQ. The CDR3 loop spans 15 amino acids. The DNA for the CDR3 is TGCGCCAGCAGCGCCCGGGACAGGTTGTCCTACGAGCAGTACTTC. The encoded protein is CASSARDRLSYEQYF.